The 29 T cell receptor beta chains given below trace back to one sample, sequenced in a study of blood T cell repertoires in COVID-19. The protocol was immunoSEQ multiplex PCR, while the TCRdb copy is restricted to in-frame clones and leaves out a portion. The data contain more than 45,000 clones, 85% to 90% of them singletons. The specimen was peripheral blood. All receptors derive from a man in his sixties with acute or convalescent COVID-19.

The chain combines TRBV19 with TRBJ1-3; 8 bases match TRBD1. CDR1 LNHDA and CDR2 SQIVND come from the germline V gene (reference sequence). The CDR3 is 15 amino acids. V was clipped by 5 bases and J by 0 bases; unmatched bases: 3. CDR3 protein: CASSPDRGSGNTIYF. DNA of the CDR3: TGTGCCAGTAGTCCCGACAGGGGCTCTGGAAACACCATATATTTT.

CDR3 in amino acids: CASSQDEATWRNIQYF. The CDR3 DNA follows: TGTGCCAGCAGCCAAGATGAGGCTACCTGGCGGAACATTCAGTACTTC. The gene calls are TRBV3-1 (or the pseudogene TRBV3-2) and TRBJ2-4, with D unresolved. The germline CDR1 and CDR2 sequences are LGHDT and YNNKEL (reference sequence). V shed 0 bases and J shed 7 bases, with 16 bases lying between them. This CDR3 comprises 16 residues.

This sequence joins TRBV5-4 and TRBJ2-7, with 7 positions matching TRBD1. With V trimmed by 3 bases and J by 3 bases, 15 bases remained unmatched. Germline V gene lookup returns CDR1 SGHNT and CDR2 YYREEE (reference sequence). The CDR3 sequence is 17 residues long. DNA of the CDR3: TGTGCCAGCAGCTCCCCCTGGACAGGCCAAAGAGGCTACGAGCAGTACTTC. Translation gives CASSSPWTGQRGYEQYF.

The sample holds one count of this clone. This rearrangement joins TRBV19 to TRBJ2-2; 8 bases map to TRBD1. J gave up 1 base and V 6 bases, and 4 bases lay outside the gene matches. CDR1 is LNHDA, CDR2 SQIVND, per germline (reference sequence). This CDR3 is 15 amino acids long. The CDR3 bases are TGTGCCAGTAGCCAGACAGGGGTGAACACCGGGGAGCTGTTTTTT. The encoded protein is CASSQTGVNTGELFF.

CDR3 sequence reads: CASSSGTGFYGYTF. CDR3 bases: TGTGCCAGCAGCTCCGGGACAGGGTTCTATGGCTACACCTTC. The V and J genes are TRBV7-8 and TRBJ1-2; TRBD1 aligns across 9 bases. Unmatched junction bases numbered 4, after V lost 4 bases and J lost 4 bases. Germline lookup yields CDR1 SGHVS and CDR2 FQNEAQ. There are 14 residues in the CDR3.

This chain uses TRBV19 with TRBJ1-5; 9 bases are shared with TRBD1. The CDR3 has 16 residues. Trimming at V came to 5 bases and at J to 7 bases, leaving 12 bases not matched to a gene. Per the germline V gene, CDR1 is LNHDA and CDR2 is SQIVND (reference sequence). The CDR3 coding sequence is TGTGCCAGTAGTTTGGGACAGGGATCATTCAGACAGCCCCAGCATTTT. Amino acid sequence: CASSLGQGSFRQPQHF.

CDR3 DNA: TGTGCCAGCACCCAACAGGGGGCTGTCTATGGCTACACCTTC. Amino acids: CASTQQGAVYGYTF. The chain joins TRBV2 to TRBJ1-2; 9 positions match TRBD1. The CDR3 runs 14 residues. The V and J ends lost 7 bases and 4 bases, in that order; junction bases with no gene match: 7. Germline V gives CDR1 SNHLY, CDR2 FYNNEI.

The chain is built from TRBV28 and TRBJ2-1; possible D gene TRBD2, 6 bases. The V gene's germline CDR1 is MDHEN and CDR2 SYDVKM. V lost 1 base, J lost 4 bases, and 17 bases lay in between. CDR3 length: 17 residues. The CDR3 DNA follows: TGTGCCAGCAGTTTATCCCCCCGGGAGTCGGTATACAATGAGCAGTTCTTC. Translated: CASSLSPRESVYNEQFF.

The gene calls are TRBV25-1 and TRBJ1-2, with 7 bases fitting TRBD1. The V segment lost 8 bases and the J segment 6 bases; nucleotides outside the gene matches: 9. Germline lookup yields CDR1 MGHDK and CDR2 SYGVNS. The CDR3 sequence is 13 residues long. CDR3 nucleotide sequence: TGTGCCAGCGCTGACAGGGCCACGGATGGCTACACCTTC. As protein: CASADRATDGYTF.

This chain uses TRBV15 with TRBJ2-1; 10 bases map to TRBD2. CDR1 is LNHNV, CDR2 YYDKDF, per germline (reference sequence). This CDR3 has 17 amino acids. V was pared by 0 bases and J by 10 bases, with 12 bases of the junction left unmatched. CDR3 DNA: TGTGCCACCAGCAGAGATCTAGCTAGCGGGAGAGGAGAGGAGCAGTTCTTC. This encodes CATSRDLASGRGEEQFF. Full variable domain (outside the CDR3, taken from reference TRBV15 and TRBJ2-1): DAMVIQNPRYQVTQFGKPVTLSCSQTLNHNVMYWYQQKSSQAPKLLFHYYDKDFNNEADTPDNFQSRRPNTSFCFLDIRSPGLGDTAMYLCATSRDLASGRGEEQFFGPGTRLTVL.

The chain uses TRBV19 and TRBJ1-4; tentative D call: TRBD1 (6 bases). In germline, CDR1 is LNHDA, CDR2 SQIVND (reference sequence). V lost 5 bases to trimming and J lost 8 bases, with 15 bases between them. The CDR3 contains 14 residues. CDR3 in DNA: TGTGCCAGTAGTTTGGACAGTAGGACGGAAAAACTGTTTTTT. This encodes CASSLDSRTEKLFF.

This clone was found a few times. The CDR3 region has the DNA TGCAGTGCTAGTCCCAGGGGCTTCACATCTGGCTACACCTTC. Protein: CSASPRGFTSGYTF. This chain uses TRBV20-1 with TRBJ1-2, with TRBD1 as a possible D gene (6 bases). The V gene lost 3 bases and the J gene lost 7 bases, with 18 bases spanning the gap. Per the germline V gene, CDR1 is DFQATT and CDR2 is SNEGSKA (reference sequence). The CDR3 totals 14 residues.

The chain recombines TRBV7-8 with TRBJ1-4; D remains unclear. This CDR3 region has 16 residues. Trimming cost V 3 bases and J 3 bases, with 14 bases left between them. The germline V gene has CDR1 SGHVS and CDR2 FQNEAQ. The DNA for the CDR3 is TGTGCCAGCAGCTTTGACCGCCCCGGGGCTAATGAAAAACTGTTTTTT. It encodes CASSFDRPGANEKLFF.

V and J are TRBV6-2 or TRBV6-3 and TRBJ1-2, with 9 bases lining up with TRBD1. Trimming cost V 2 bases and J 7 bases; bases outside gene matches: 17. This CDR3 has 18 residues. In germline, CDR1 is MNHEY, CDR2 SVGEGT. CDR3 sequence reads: CASSYRSLIVTGGSGYTF. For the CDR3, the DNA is TGTGCCAGCAGTTACCGCAGCCTGATCGTAACAGGGGGCTCTGGCTACACCTTC.

CDR3 sequence reads: CASSSVWLAGASTHEQYF. The CDR3 DNA reads as TGCGCCAGCAGCTCCGTTTGGCTAGCGGGAGCTTCCACTCACGAGCAGTACTTC. The chain joins TRBV10-2 to TRBJ2-7; 10 bases fit TRBD2. Trimming at V came to 6 bases and at J to 5 bases, leaving 19 bases not matched to a gene. This CDR3 has 18 residues. Germline CDR1 and CDR2: WSHSY and SAAADI.

The CDR3 here is CASSLVQGAPPYGYTF. DNA of the CDR3: TGTGCCAGCAGTTTAGTGCAGGGGGCACCTCCCTATGGCTACACCTTC. The V and J genes are TRBV27 and TRBJ1-2, with 8 bases matching TRBD1. J gave up 4 bases and V 2 bases, and 9 bases lay outside the gene matches. The CDR3 totals 16 residues. Germline V lookup: CDR1 MNHEY, CDR2 SMNVEV (reference sequence).

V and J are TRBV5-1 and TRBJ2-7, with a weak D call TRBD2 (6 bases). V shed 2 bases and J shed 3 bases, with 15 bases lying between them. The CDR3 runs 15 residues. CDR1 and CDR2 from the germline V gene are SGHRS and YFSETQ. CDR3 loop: CASSFGAGTVYEQYF. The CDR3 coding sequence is TGCGCCAGCAGCTTTGGAGCGGGTACAGTCTACGAGCAGTACTTC.

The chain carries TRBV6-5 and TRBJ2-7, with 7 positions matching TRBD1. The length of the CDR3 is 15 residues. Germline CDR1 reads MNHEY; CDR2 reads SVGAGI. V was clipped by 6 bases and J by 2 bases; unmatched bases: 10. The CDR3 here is CASRAGQALTYEQYF. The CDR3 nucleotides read TGTGCCAGCAGGGCAGGACAGGCCCTCACCTACGAGCAGTACTTC.

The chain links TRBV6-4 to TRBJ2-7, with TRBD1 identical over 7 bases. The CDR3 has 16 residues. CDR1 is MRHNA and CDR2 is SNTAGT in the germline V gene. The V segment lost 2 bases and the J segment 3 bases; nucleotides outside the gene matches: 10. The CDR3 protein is CASSDRGRTEGYEQYF. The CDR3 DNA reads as TGTGCCAGCAGTGACAGGGGGCGCACAGAAGGCTACGAGCAGTACTTC.

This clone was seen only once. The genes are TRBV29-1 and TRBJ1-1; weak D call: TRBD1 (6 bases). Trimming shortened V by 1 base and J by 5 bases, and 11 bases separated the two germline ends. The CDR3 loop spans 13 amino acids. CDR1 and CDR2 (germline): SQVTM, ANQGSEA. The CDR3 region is CSVEGTVKTEAFF. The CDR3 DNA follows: TGCAGCGTTGAAGGGACAGTCAAAACTGAAGCTTTCTTT.

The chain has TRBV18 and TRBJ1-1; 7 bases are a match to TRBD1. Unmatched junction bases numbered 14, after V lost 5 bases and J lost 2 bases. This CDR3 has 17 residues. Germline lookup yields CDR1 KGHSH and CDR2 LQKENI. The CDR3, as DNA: TGTGCCAGCTCAGAACGACTTTCGGGACAGAGTAACACTGAAGCTTTCTTT. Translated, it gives CASSERLSGQSNTEAFF.

The CDR3 DNA reads as TGTGCCAGCAGCTTGTTAAGGGGCCTTGACCTTAACACTGAAGCTTTCTTT. Its protein is CASSLLRGLDLNTEAFF. The genes are TRBV5-6 and TRBJ1-1, with D perhaps matching TRBD1 (5 bases). V was shortened by 1 base and J by 2 bases, with 18 bases between the two germline ends. The CDR3 sequence is 17 residues long. CDR1 is SGHDT and CDR2 is YYEEEE in the germline V gene.

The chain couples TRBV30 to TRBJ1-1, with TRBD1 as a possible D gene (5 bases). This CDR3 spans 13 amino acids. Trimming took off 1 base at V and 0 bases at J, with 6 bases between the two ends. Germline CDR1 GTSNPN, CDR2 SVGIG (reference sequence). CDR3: CAWSEGLNTEAFF. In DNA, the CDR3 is TGTGCCTGGAGTGAGGGGCTGAACACTGAAGCTTTCTTT.

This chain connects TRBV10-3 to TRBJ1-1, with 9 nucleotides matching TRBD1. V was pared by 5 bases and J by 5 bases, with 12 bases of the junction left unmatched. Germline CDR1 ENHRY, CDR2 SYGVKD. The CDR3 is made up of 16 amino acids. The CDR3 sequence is CAISPGTGISRTEAFF. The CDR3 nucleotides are TGTGCCATCAGTCCCGGGACAGGGATCTCCCGAACTGAAGCTTTCTTT.

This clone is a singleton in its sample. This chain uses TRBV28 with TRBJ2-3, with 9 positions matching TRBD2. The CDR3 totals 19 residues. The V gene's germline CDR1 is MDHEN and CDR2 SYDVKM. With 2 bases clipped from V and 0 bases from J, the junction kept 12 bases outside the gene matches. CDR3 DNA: TGTGCCAGCAGTTTAACCGGGACTAGCAGCTCTCCAAGCACAGATACGCAGTATTTT. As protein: CASSLTGTSSSPSTDTQYF.

The CDR3 DNA reads TGCGCCAGCAGCCAAGACATTAGCAATCAGCCCCAGCATTTT. Translated: CASSQDISNQPQHF. The gene calls are TRBV4-3 and TRBJ1-5; D uncertain. V was cut by 0 bases and J by 0 bases, with 3 bases left in between. CDR1 LGHNA and CDR2 YSLEER come from the germline V gene. This CDR3 has 14 amino acids.

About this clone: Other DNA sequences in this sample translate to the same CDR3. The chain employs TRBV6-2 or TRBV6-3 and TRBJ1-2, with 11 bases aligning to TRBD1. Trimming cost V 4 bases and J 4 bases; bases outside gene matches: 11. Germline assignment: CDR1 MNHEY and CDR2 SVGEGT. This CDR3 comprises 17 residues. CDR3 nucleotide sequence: TGTGCCAGCAGTTCAAGGGACAGGGGGACAACGATCTATGGCTACACCTTC. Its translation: CASSSRDRGTTIYGYTF.

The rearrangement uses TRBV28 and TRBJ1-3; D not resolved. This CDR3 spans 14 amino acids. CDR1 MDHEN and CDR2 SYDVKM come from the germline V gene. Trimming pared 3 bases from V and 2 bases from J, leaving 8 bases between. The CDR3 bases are TGTGCCAGCAGTTTGACTAAGCCTGGAAACACCATATATTTT. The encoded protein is CASSLTKPGNTIYF.

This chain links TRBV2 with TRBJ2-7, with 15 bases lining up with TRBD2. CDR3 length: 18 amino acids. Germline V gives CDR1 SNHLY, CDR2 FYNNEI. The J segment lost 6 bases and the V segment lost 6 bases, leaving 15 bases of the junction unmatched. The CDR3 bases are TGTGCCAGCAGCCCCCCCGCCGGACTAGCGGGAGGGCAGAGCGAGCAGTACTTC. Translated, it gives CASSPPAGLAGGQSEQYF.